This entry lists 21 T cell receptor beta chains sequenced from one sample in a study of vaccination effects on CD4 cells after COVID-19. Sequencing was preceded by expansion of antigen-specific CD4+ T cells with viral peptide pools in the ViraFEST assay. Following an approximately 10-day culture, CD4+ T cells were purified. Absence of prior SARS-CoV-2 infection characterized the vaccine recipients, who showed negative nucleocapsid antibodies. Some clones are missing from TCRdb's copy, which holds only in-frame ones; the method was immunoSEQ multiplex PCR. The sample holds tens of thousands of clones; roughly 76% are singletons and the top ten take 2.5% to 3%. No antigen has been assigned to these receptors. The sample was CD4+ T cells from PBMCs cultured with HCoV-NL63 spike peptides, taken before COVID-19 vaccination. Source of these receptors: a human donor who received a COVID-19 vaccine.

This clone showed up just a few times. The chain employs TRBV6-2 or TRBV6-3 and TRBJ2-7, with TRBD1 matching 8 bases. This CDR3 region has 15 residues. The J segment lost 5 bases and the V segment lost 2 bases, leaving 8 bases of the junction unmatched. CDR1 and CDR2 (germline): MNHEY, SVGEGT. Written as DNA, the CDR3 is TGTGCCAGCAGTTACACGGGACAGGCTGACGACGAGCAGTACGTC. Translated: CASSYTGQADDEQYV.

The gene calls are TRBV27 and TRBJ2-4; the match to TRBD1 covers 7 bases. Per the germline V gene, CDR1 is MNHEY and CDR2 is SMNVEV (reference sequence). The V segment lost 5 bases and the J segment 0 bases; nucleotides outside the gene matches: 7. CDR3 length equals 16 residues. In DNA form, the CDR3 reads TGTGCCAGCAGTAGGGGGACAGCAATAGCCAAAAACATTCAGTACTTC. Translation: CASSRGTAIAKNIQYF.

The rearrangement joins TRBV5-6 to TRBJ1-2; no reliable D call. The CDR3 is 14 residues long. Between the trimmed V and J ends, which lost 2 bases and 4 bases, there was a span of 12 bases. From germline, CDR1 is SGHDT and CDR2 YYEEEE. CDR3 nucleotide sequence: TGTGCCAGCAGCTTATACCCAGTTGGCTATGGCTACACCTTC. It translates to CASSLYPVGYGYTF.

V usage is TRBV18 and J usage is TRBJ1-2, with D perhaps matching TRBD1 (6 bases). Germline V gene sequence: CDR1 KGHSH, CDR2 LQKENI. Trimming took 2 bases from V and 6 from J, leaving 13 bases between them. The CDR3 loop spans 14 amino acids. The CDR3 DNA sequence: TGTGCCAGCTCACCAAGTTCGGCAGGGGATGGCTACACCTTC. Its protein product is CASSPSSAGDGYTF.

The gene calls are TRBV9 and TRBJ2-2, with D perhaps given as TRBD1 or TRBD2 (5 bases each). The CDR3 sequence is 16 residues long. Per germline, CDR1 SGDLS and CDR2 YYNGEE. Trimming shortened V by 0 bases and J by 0 bases, and 9 bases separated the two germline ends. CDR3 DNA: TGTGCCAGCAGCGTAGTGGGGACGCCGAACACCGGGGAGCTGTTTTTT. Translating it yields CASSVVGTPNTGELFF. The whole variable domain, remainder taken from reference TRBV9 and TRBJ2-2, is DSGVTQTPKHLITATGQRVTLRCSPRSGDLSVYWYQQSLDQGLQFLIQYYNGEERAKGNILERFSAQQFPDLHSELNLSSLELGDSALYFCASSVVGTPNTGELFFGEGSRLTVL.

This chain joins TRBV28 and TRBJ2-7; D perhaps matches TRBD1 (6 bases). CDR1 and CDR2 (germline): MDHEN, SYDVKM. CDR3 length: 12 amino acids. CDR3 region: CASSSLTGSCSV. The CDR3 DNA sequence: TGTGCCAGCAGTTCGCTGACAGGTAGTTGTTCCGTC.

The chain links TRBV20-1 to TRBJ2-2; 12 bases map to TRBD2. Germline assignment: CDR1 DFQATT and CDR2 SNEGSKA (reference sequence). V lost 3 bases and J lost 1; bases outside the gene matches: 3. The CDR3 runs 16 residues. CDR3 in DNA: TGCAGTGCTAGTAGACTAGCGGGGGTGAACACCGGGGAGCTGTTTTTT. The encoded protein is CSASRLAGVNTGELFF.

This clone was seen a few times. J is TRBJ1-5 and V is TRBV7-3; 8 bases line up with TRBD1. Germline CDR1 and CDR2: SGHTA and FQGTGA. The CDR3 is 14 residues long. Losses at the gene ends were 2 bases for V and 7 bases for J; bases not matched to a gene: 4. The CDR3 bases are TGTGCCAGCAGCTTACAGGGGGCAGGGCAGCCCCAGCATTTT. It codes for CASSLQGAGQPQHF.

The chain combines TRBV5-6 with TRBJ2-7, with unresolved D. Trimming cost V 2 bases and J 5 bases, with 8 bases left between them. CDR1 and CDR2 from the germline V gene are SGHDT and YYEEEE. The CDR3 is 12 residues long. As DNA, the CDR3 is TGTGCCAGCAGCTTAGGCACCGACGAGCAGTACGTC. This codes for CASSLGTDEQYV.

The chain combines TRBV7-2 with TRBJ1-2; 8 nucleotides agree with TRBD1. The junction had 6 bases not matched to a gene; V was cut back by 1 base and J by 8 bases. CDR3 size: 14 residues. Germline V gives CDR1 SGHTA, CDR2 FQGNSA. The CDR3 region is CASSLERQGNGYTF. The CDR3 DNA sequence: TGTGCCAGCAGCTTAGAGAGACAGGGGAACGGCTACACCTTC. The variable domain in full, with the rest retrieved from reference TRBV7-2 and TRBJ1-2, is GAGVSQSPSNKVTEKGKDVELRCDPISGHTALYWYRQSLGQGLEFLIYFQGNSAPDKSGLPSDRFSAERTGGSVSTLTIQRTQQEDSAVYLCASSLERQGNGYTFGSGTRLTVV.

The V gene is TRBV2, the J gene TRBJ1-5; D remains ambiguous. The CDR3 runs 15 residues. V was pared by 7 bases and J by 6 bases, with 19 bases between. Germline V CDR1 and CDR2: SNHLY, FYNNEI. The CDR3 coding sequence is TGTGCCAGCACCTTTGCGGGAGGTTCGGGTCAGCCCCAGCATTTT. Its translation is CASTFAGGSGQPQHF.

To note about this clone: The same CDR3 arises from other DNA sequences in this sample as well. The rearrangement joins TRBV5-6 to TRBJ2-5, with D unresolved. Germline CDR1 reads SGHDT; CDR2 reads YYEEEE. With 0 bases removed from V and 1 base from J, the gap between germline ends came to 4 bases. The CDR3 spans 13 residues. For the CDR3, the DNA is TGTGCCAGCAGCTTGGACCGCCAAGAGACCCAGTACTTC. It translates to CASSLDRQETQYF.

The chain is built from TRBV5-1 and TRBJ2-3, with 7 nucleotides matching TRBD1. The CDR3 totals 16 residues. In germline, CDR1 is SGHRS, CDR2 YFSETQ. V shed 1 base, J shed 5 bases, and the junction held 10 bases outside the gene matches. CDR3 residues: CASSLSPGGGQDTQYF. CDR3 bases: TGCGCCAGCAGCTTGTCACCAGGGGGTGGTCAAGATACGCAGTATTTT.

A few counts support this clone. J is TRBJ1-4 and V is TRBV5-4; 8 nucleotides agree with TRBD1. CDR3 length: 12 residues. Losses at the gene ends were 4 bases for V and 8 bases for J; bases not matched to a gene: 1. Germline loops: CDR1 SGHNT, CDR2 YYREEE (reference sequence). The DNA of the CDR3 is TGTGCCAGCAGCAGGACAGGGGAAAAACTGTTTTTT. Its translation: CASSRTGEKLFF. The entire variable domain, with the rest obtained from reference TRBV5-4 and TRBJ1-4, is as follows: ETGVTQSPTHLIKTRGQQVTLRCSSQSGHNTVSWYQQALGQGPQFIFQYYREEENGRGNFPPRFSGLQFPNYSSELNVNALELDDSALYLCASSRTGEKLFFGSGTQLSVL.

V and J are TRBV11-2 and TRBJ2-3; 7 bases align to TRBD2. This CDR3 region has 16 residues. The J segment lost 1 base and the V segment lost 7 bases, leaving 11 bases of the junction unmatched. Germline V CDR1 and CDR2: SGHAT, FQNNGV. As DNA, the CDR3 is TGTGCCAGCACCCCAAAGGGGCTAGCGGGCACAGATACGCAGTATTTT. This gives the protein CASTPKGLAGTDTQYF.

The rearrangement uses TRBV7-8 and TRBJ1-5; unclear D gene. The germline V and J ends were trimmed by 1 base and 7 bases, with 8 bases remaining between them. The CDR3 totals 13 residues. CDR1 is SGHVS and CDR2 is FQNEAQ in the germline V gene. The CDR3 region has the DNA TGTGCCAGCAGCTTAGGGAGGCCCCAGCCCCAGCATTTT. Its protein is CASSLGRPQPQHF.

The chain employs TRBV6-5 and TRBJ1-5, with D hard to call. There are 13 residues in the CDR3. The germline V gene has CDR1 MNHEY and CDR2 SVGAGI. With 8 bases removed from V and 7 bases from J, the gap between germline ends came to 15 bases. CDR3 in DNA: TGTGCCAGCGTGAGAGAGGTCGGGCAGCCCCAGCATTTT. It codes for CASVREVGQPQHF.

This rearrangement joins TRBV28 to TRBJ2-3; TRBD2 matches at 11 bases. J gave up 2 bases and V 7 bases, and 5 bases lay outside the gene matches. This CDR3 spans 15 amino acids. CDR1 MDHEN and CDR2 SYDVKM come from the germline V gene. Here the CDR3 reads CASTRLAGITDTQYF. The CDR3 DNA is TGTGCCAGCACTAGACTAGCGGGGATCACAGATACGCAGTATTTT.

The sample holds a few counts of this clone. The chain is built from TRBV5-1 and TRBJ1-6, with a tentative D call TRBD1 (6 bases). Germline V gene lookup returns CDR1 SGHRS and CDR2 YFSETQ. Trimming left V 0 bases short and J 4 bases short, with 8 bases between. This CDR3 spans 15 amino acids. CDR3 bases: TGCGCCAGCAGCTTGGAGACAGGATATAATTCACCCCTCCACTTT. As protein: CASSLETGYNSPLHF.

A few counts support this clone. The chain recombines TRBV7-3 with TRBJ2-1; D gene unclear. Germline V lookup: CDR1 SGHTA, CDR2 FQGTGA. The CDR3 runs 13 residues. V was cut by 0 bases and J by 6 bases, with 6 bases left in between. The CDR3 DNA sequence: TGTGCCAGCAGCTTAACAGGGCCCAATGAGCAGTTCTTC. It encodes CASSLTGPNEQFF.

This rearrangement joins TRBV20-1 to TRBJ2-5; weak D call: TRBD2 (6 bases). This CDR3 has 16 residues. Trimming left V 3 bases short and J 2 bases short, with 19 bases between. Germline lookup yields CDR1 DFQATT and CDR2 SNEGSKA (reference sequence). The CDR3 DNA is TGCAGTGCTAGTTCCCTGGGACGTGGAGGGCAAGAGACCCAGTACTTC. Its translation is CSASSLGRGGQETQYF.